The rows below give T cell receptor beta chains drawn from one sample of a study of T cell repertoires in cytomegalovirus infection. Via MiXCR, TCRdb re-called the reads, giving one row per CDR3 protein. The sample lists fewer than 350,000 distinct CDR3 sequences; around a tenth were seen once. Sequencing used PBMCs. The receptors were sampled from a human donor in good health (CMV status not recorded). Some clones in this sample may be carry-over from other donors' samples. The CDR3 runs from the conserved cysteine through the conserved F or W. Fields, in order: CDR3 protein, CDR3 DNA, V gene, J gene, clone size, D gene. The D gene is left open where the match is weak. For some rows the clone size is stated as once, few or many, or as a class when expanded; others skip it.

CDR3: CASSFWRIPYGYTF
DNA: TGTGCCAGCAGTTTTTGGAGGATCCCCTATGGCTACACCTTC
V: TRBV28
J: TRBJ1-2
size: few
D: NA

CDR3: CASSQDWSLAVHDTQYF
DNA: TGTGCCAGCAGCCAAGATTGGAGCCTAGCGGTACATGATACGCAGTATTTT
V: TRBV14
J: TRBJ2-3
size: many
D: TRBD2

CDR3: CAAELGGRQETQYF
DNA: TGTGCCGCGGAGTTAGGGGGCCGGCAAGAGACCCAGTACTTC
V: TRBV7-6
J: TRBJ2-5
size: many
D: TRBD1

CDR3: CASSCKDQTYEQYF
DNA: TGTGCCAGCAGCTGTAAGGACCAAACCTACGAGCAGTACTTC
V: TRBV7-3
J: TRBJ2-7
size: many
D: NA

CDR3: CASSPGTSGRGSYEQYF
DNA: TGTGCCAGCAGCCCCGGGACTAGCGGGAGGGGATCCTACGAGCAGTACTTC
V: TRBV7-9
J: TRBJ2-7
size: many
D: TRBD2

CDR3: CASSIGAGPFTEAFF
DNA: TGTGCCAGTAGTATAGGGGCCGGACCGTTCACTGAAGCTTTCTTT
V: TRBV19
J: TRBJ1-1
size: NA
D: NA

CDR3: CASSASTSGTRNEQFF
DNA: TGTGCCAGCAGTGCCTCGACTAGCGGGACTCGCAATGAGCAGTTCTTC
V: TRBV28
J: TRBJ2-1
size: many
D: TRBD2

CDR3: CASSRLAGGPNTGELFF
DNA: TGTGCCAGCAGTAGGCTAGCGGGGGGTCCGAACACCGGGGAGCTGTTTTTT
V: TRBV7-2
J: TRBJ2-2
size: few
D: TRBD2

CDR3: CATSRRDSNYGYTF
DNA: TGTGCCACCAGCAGACGCGACAGTAACTATGGCTACACCTTC
V: TRBV15
J: TRBJ1-2
size: NA
D: NA

CDR3: CASSIRVEGPNEQFF
DNA: TGTGCCAGTAGTATAAGGGTTGAGGGACCCAATGAGCAGTTCTTC
V: TRBV19
J: TRBJ2-1
size: few
D: NA

CDR3: CASSLNGRAANEQFF
DNA: TGTGCCAGCAGCTTAAACGGGAGGGCCGCGAATGAGCAGTTCTTC
V: TRBV7-6
J: TRBJ2-1
size: many
D: TRBD2

CDR3: CASSEAWNSNQPQHF
DNA: TGTGCCAGCAGTGAAGCGTGGAATAGCAATCAGCCCCAGCATTTT
V: TRBV2
J: TRBJ1-5
size: NA
D: NA

CDR3: CASSPWTGAFSYEQYF
DNA: TGTGCCAGCAGCCCGTGGACGGGTGCCTTCTCCTACGAGCAGTACTTC
V: TRBV7-2
J: TRBJ2-7
size: many
D: NA

CDR3: CASSSPYRGLEETQYF
DNA: TGTGCCAGCAGCTCCCCATACAGGGGGCTGGAAGAGACCCAGTACTTC
V: TRBV7-2
J: TRBJ2-5
size: many
D: TRBD1

CDR3: CASRPQGGLYNEQFF
DNA: TGTGCCAGCAGACCACAGGGAGGTCTTTACAATGAGCAGTTCTTC
V: TRBV2
J: TRBJ2-1
size: NA
D: NA

CDR3: CASSQDAGMEAFF
DNA: TGCGCCAGCAGCCAAGATGCTGGAATGGAAGCTTTCTTT
V: TRBV4-3
J: TRBJ1-1
size: NA
D: NA

CDR3: CASSRGELYNEQFF
DNA: TGTGCCAGCAGCCGGGGGGAACTCTACAATGAGCAGTTCTTC
V: TRBV27
J: TRBJ2-1
size: many
D: TRBD2

CDR3: CASSLRRRGTSGRSLYNEQFF
DNA: TGTGCCAGCAGTTTAAGGAGACGGGGGACTAGCGGGAGGTCCCTCTACAATGAGCAGTTCTTC
V: TRBV28
J: TRBJ2-1
size: many
D: TRBD2

CDR3: CASSYLGGGAQYF
DNA: TGTGCCAGCAGTTACCTTGGCGGCGGGGCCCAGTACTTC
V: TRBV6-2/TRBV6-3
J: TRBJ2-5
size: NA
D: NA

CDR3: CASVDVYEQYF
DNA: TGTGCCAGCGTCGACGTCTACGAGCAGTACTTC
V: TRBV12-3/TRBV12-4
J: TRBJ2-7
size: few
D: NA

CDR3: CASSPPSRTGANVLTF
DNA: TGTGCCAGCTCACCACCGAGCAGAACTGGGGCCAACGTCCTGACTTTC
V: TRBV18
J: TRBJ2-6
size: NA
D: NA

CDR3: CASSSRDGRYEQYF
DNA: TGTGCCAGCAGTTCCCGAGACGGGCGCTACGAGCAGTACTTC
V: TRBV6-1
J: TRBJ2-7
size: many
D: NA

CDR3: CASRGQGAREYEQYF
DNA: TGTGCCAGCAGGGGACAGGGGGCGCGTGAATACGAGCAGTACTTC
V: TRBV28
J: TRBJ2-7
size: NA
D: TRBD1

CDR3: CASSYSQLGNEQYF
DNA: TGTGCCAGCAGTTACTCCCAGCTGGGCAACGAGCAGTACTTC
V: TRBV6-2/TRBV6-3
J: TRBJ2-7
size: NA
D: NA

CDR3: CASSTRGGQDEQYF
DNA: TGTGCCAGCAGTACACGGGGGGGCCAGGACGAGCAGTACTTC
V: TRBV6-2/TRBV6-3
J: TRBJ2-7
size: NA
D: TRBD2

CDR3: CAWSVRRNLQETQYF
DNA: TGTGCCTGGAGTGTACGCCGGAATTTACAAGAGACCCAGTACTTC
V: TRBV30
J: TRBJ2-5
size: NA
D: NA

CDR3: CASTRTGELFF
DNA: TGTGCCAGCACCCGGACCGGGGAGCTGTTTTTT
V: TRBV7-8
J: TRBJ2-2
size: many
D: NA

CDR3: CSARVGANSNQPQHF
DNA: TGCAGTGCTAGAGTGGGAGCTAATAGCAATCAGCCCCAGCATTTT
V: TRBV20-1
J: TRBJ1-5
size: few
D: NA

CDR3: CASRKSGRAPTDTQYF
DNA: TGTGCCAGTAGGAAGAGCGGGAGGGCCCCTACAGATACGCAGTATTTT
V: TRBV19
J: TRBJ2-3
size: NA
D: TRBD2